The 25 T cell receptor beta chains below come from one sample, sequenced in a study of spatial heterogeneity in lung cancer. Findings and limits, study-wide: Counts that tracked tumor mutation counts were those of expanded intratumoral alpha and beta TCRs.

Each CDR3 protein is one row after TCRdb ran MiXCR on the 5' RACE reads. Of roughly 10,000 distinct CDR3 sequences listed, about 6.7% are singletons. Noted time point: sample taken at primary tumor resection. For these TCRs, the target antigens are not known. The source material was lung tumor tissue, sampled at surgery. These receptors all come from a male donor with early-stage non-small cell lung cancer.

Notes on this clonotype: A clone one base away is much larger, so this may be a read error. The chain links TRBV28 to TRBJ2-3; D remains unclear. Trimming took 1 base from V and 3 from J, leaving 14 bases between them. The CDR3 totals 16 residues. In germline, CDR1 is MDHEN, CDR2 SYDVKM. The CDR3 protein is CASSLFGRLSTDTQYF. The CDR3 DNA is TGTGCCAGCAGTTTATTTGGGCGGTTGAGTACAGATACGCAGTATTTT.

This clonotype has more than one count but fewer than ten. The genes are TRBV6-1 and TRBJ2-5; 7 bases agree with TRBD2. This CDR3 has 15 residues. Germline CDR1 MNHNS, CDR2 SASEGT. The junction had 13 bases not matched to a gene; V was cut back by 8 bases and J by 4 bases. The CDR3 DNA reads TGTGCCAGCTCGGAGTGGGAGGGAACGGTAGAGACCCAGTACTTC. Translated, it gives CASSEWEGTVETQYF.

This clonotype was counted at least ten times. CDR3 in amino acids: CASSSRSSGANVLTF. The CDR3 nucleotides are TGTGCCAGCAGCTCACGTTCCTCTGGGGCCAACGTCCTGACTTTC. The rearrangement links TRBV7-2 to TRBJ2-6; no firm D call. The CDR3 sequence is 15 residues long. The V end was cut by 4 bases, the J end by 0 bases, with 7 bases between. Germline V lookup: CDR1 SGHTA, CDR2 FQGNSA.

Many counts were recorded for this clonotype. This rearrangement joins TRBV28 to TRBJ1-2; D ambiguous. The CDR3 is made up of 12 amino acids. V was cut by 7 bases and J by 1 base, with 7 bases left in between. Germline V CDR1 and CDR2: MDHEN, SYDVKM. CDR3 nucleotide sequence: TGTGCCAGCACCTCTTATAACTATGGCTACACCTTC. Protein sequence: CASTSYNYGYTF.

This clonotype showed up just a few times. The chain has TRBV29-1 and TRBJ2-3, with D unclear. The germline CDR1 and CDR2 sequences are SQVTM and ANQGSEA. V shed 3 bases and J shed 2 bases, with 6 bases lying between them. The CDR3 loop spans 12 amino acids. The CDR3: CSVDGSTDTQYF. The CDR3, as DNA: TGCAGCGTTGATGGGTCCACAGATACGCAGTATTTT.

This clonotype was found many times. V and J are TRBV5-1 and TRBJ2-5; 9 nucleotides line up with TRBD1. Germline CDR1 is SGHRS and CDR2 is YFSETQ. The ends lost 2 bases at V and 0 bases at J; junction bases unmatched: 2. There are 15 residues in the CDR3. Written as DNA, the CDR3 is TGCGCCAGCAGCTTAGGGACAGGGTACCAAGAGACCCAGTACTTC. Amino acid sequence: CASSLGTGYQETQYF.

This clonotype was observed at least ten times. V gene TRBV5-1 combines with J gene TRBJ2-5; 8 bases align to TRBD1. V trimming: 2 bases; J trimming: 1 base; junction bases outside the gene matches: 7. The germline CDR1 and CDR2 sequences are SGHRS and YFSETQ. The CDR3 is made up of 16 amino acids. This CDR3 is CASSFQGQGPQETQYF. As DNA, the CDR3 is TGCGCCAGCAGCTTTCAAGGACAGGGTCCCCAAGAGACCCAGTACTTC.

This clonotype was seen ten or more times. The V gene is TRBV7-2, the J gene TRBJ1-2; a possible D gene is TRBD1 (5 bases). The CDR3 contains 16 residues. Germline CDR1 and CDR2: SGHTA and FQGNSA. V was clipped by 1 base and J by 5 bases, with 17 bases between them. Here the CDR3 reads CASSLDAQAGRYGYTF. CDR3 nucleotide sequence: TGTGCCAGCAGCTTAGACGCTCAGGCAGGGCGATATGGCTACACCTTC.

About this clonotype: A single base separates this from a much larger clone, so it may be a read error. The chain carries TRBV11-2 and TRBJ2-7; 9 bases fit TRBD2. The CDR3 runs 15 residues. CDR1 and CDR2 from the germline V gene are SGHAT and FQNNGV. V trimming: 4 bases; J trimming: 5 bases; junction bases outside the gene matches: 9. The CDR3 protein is CASSYNSGGRHEQYF. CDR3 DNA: TGTGCCAGCAGCTATAATAGCGGGGGTCGTCACGAGCAGTACTTC.

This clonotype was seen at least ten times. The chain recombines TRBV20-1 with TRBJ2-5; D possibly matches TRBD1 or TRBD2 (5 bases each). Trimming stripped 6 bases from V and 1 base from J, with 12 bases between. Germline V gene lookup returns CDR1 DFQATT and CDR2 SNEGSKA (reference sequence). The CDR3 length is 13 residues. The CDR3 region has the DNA TGCAGTGCACGGGACGCAGGCCAAGAGACCCAGTACTTC. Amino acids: CSARDAGQETQYF.

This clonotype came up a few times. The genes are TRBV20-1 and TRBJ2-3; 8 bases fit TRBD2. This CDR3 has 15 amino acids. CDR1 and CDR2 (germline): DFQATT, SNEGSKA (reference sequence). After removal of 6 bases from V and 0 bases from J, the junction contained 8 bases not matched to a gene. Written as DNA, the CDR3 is TGCAGTGCGGATCCTAAGCGGGGGAGCACAGATACGCAGTATTTT. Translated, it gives CSADPKRGSTDTQYF.

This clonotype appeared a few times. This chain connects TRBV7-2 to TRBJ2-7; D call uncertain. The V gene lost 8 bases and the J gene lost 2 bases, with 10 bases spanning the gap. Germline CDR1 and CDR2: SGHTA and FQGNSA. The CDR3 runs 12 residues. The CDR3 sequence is CASSRAAYEQYF. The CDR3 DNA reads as TGTGCCAGCTCAAGGGCAGCCTACGAGCAGTACTTC.

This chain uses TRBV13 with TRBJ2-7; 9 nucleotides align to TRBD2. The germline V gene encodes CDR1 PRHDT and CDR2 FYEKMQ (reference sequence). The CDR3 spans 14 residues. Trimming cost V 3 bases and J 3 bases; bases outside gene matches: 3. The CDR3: CASSFQAGGYEQYF. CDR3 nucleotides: TGTGCCAGCAGCTTTCAAGCGGGGGGCTACGAGCAGTACTTC.

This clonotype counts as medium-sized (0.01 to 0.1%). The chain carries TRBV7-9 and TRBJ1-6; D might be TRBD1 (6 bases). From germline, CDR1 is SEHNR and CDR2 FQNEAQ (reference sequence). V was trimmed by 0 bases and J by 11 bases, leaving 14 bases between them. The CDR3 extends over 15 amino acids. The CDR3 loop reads CASSLADRNNPPLHF. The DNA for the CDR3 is TGTGCCAGCAGCTTAGCGGACAGAAACAATCCACCCCTCCACTTT.

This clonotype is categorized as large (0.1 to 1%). CDR3 in amino acids: CASSESQGLGPQHF. DNA of the CDR3: TGTGCCAGCAGTGAATCGCAGGGCCTAGGGCCCCAGCATTTT. The gene calls are TRBV2 and TRBJ1-5; possible D gene TRBD1, 5 bases. Trimming stripped 2 bases from V and 9 bases from J, with 14 bases between. The germline V gene encodes CDR1 SNHLY and CDR2 FYNNEI. The CDR3 runs 14 residues. Variable domain in full (rest from reference TRBV2 and TRBJ1-5): EPEVTQTPSHQVTQMGQEVILRCVPISNHLYFYWYRQILGQKVEFLVSFYNNEISEKSEIFDDQFSVERPDGSNFTLKIRSTKLEDSAMYFCASSESQGLGPQHFGDGTRLSIL.

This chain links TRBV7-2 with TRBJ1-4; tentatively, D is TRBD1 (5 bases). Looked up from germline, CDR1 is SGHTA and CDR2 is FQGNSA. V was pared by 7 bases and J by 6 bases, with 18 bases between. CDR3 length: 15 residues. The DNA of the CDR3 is TGTGCCAGCAACTCGGGGGGGGGGGTTTATGAAAAACTGTTTTTT. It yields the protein CASNSGGGVYEKLFF.

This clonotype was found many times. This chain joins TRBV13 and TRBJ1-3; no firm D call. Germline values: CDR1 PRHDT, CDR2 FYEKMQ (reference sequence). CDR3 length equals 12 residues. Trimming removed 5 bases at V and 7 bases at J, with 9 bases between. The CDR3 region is CASSIQTNTIYF. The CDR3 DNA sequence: TGTGCCAGCAGCATCCAGACGAACACCATATATTTT.

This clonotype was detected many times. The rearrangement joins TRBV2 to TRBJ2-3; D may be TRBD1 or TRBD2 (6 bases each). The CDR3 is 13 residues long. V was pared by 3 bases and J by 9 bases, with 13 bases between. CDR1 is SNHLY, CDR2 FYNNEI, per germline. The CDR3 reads CASSEGGGRTQYF. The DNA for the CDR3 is TGTGCCAGCAGTGAGGGGGGCGGACGAACGCAGTATTTT. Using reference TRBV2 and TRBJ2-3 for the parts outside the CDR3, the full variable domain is EPEVTQTPSHQVTQMGQEVILRCVPISNHLYFYWYRQILGQKVEFLVSFYNNEISEKSEIFDDQFSVERPDGSNFTLKIRSTKLEDSAMYFCASSEGGGRTQYFGPGTRLTVL.

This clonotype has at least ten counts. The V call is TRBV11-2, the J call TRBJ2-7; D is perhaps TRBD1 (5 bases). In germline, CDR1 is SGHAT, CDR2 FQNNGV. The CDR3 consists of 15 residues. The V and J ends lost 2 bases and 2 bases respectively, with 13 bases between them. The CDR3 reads CASSLRFQGTYEQYF. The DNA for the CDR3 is TGTGCCAGCAGCTTAAGATTCCAGGGAACCTACGAGCAGTACTTC.

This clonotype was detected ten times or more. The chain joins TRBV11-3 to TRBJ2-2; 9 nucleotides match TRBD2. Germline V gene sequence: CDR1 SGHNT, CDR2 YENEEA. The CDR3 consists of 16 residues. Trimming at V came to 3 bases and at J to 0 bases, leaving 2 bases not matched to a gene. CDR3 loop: CASSFQRGANTGELFF. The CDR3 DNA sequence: TGTGCCAGCAGCTTCCAGCGGGGGGCGAACACCGGGGAGCTGTTTTTT.

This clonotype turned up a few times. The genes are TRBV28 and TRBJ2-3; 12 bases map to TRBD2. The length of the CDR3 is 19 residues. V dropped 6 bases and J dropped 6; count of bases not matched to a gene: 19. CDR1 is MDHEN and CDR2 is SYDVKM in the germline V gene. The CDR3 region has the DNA TGTGCCAGCAGACCCCCGGCGGGGGCTAGCGGGGGGGTCCAGGATACGCAGTATTTT. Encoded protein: CASRPPAGASGGVQDTQYF.

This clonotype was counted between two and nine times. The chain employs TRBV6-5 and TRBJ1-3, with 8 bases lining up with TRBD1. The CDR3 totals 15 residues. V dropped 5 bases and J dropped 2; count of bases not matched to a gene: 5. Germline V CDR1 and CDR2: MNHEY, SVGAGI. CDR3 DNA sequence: TGTGCCAGCAGTGACAGGGGCTACGCTGGAAACACCATATATTTT. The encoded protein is CASSDRGYAGNTIYF.

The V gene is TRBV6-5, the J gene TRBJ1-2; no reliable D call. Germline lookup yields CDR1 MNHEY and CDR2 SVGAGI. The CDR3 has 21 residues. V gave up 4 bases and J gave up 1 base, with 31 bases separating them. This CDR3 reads CASSSHAPRHNTRVGNYGYTF. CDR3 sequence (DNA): TGTGCCAGCAGTTCCCATGCACCCCGACACAATACCCGTGTCGGTAACTATGGCTACACCTTC.

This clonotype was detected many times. For the CDR3, the DNA is TGCAGCGTTGTAGGGCAAGGGGGGACTGAAGCTTTCTTT. As protein: CSVVGQGGTEAFF. This rearrangement joins TRBV29-1 to TRBJ1-1; D is perhaps TRBD1 (6 bases). Per germline, CDR1 SQVTM and CDR2 ANQGSEA. The ends were cut back, 4 bases at V and 5 bases at J, with 14 bases in the middle. The CDR3 has 13 residues.

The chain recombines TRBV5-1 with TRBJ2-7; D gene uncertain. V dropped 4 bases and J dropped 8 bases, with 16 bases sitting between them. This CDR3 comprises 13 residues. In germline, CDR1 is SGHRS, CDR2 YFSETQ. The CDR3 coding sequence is TGCGCCAGCAGCGTGGACCCCGAAGGTCAGCAGTACTTC. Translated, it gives CASSVDPEGQQYF.